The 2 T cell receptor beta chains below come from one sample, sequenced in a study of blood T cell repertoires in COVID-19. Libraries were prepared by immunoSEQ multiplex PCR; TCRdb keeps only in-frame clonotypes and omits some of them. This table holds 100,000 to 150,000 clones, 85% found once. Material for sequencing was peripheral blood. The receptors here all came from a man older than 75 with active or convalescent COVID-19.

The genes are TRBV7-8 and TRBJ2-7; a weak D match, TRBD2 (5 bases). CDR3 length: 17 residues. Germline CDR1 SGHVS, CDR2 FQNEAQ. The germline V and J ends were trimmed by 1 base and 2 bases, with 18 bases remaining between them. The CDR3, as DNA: TGTGCCAGCAGCTTAGGGGGAGCATTCGCGGAGACCTACGAGCAGTACTTC. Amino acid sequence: CASSLGGAFAETYEQYF.

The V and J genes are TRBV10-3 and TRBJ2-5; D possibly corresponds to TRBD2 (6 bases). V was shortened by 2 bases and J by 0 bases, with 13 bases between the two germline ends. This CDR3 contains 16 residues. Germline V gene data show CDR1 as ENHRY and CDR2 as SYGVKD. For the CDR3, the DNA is TGTGCCATCAGTGAGCACCGGGGGAAGTACCAAGAGACCCAGTACTTC. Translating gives CAISEHRGKYQETQYF.